These 5 T cell receptor beta chains were sequenced from one sample in a study of T cells in Graves' hyperthyroidism and ophthalmopathy. Amplified regions were TCR beta CDR3 sequences from RNA transcripts. With the HTBI primer set, the TCR CDR3 went through a first round of RT-PCR. TCRdb independently ran MiXCR on the multiplex PCR reads; one entry per CDR3 protein. The table has 250,000 to 300,000 distinct CDR3 sequences, more than 12% seen once. Sequenced material: blood. All receptors come from a woman between 40 and 50 years old with Graves' hyperthyroidism that later progressed to Graves' ophthalmopathy.

This clonotype was counted ten times or more. V and J are TRBV3-1 and TRBJ1-1; a possible D gene is TRBD1 (5 bases). Germline-derived CDR1 and CDR2 are LGHDT and YNNKEL (reference sequence). V was pared by 3 bases and J by 0 bases, with 17 bases between. There are 17 residues in the CDR3. CDR3: CASSHRSKGRMNTEAFF. The CDR3 DNA reads as TGTGCCAGCAGCCACCGTTCGAAGGGGAGAATGAACACTGAAGCTTTCTTT.

The genes are TRBV5-1 and TRBJ2-2; D may correspond to TRBD1 or TRBD2 (6 bases each). Germline V gene data show CDR1 as SGHRS and CDR2 as YFSETQ. The length of the CDR3 is 14 residues. Trimming stripped 4 bases from V and 5 bases from J, with 12 bases between. CDR3: CASSGGGTTGELFF. The CDR3 nucleotides are TGCGCCAGCAGCGGGGGCGGGACTACCGGGGAGCTGTTTTTT.

The chain uses TRBV27 and TRBJ2-3; D call uncertain. Germline CDR1 is MNHEY and CDR2 is SMNVEV (reference sequence). The CDR3 spans 12 residues. Trimming removed 5 bases at V and 5 bases at J, with 8 bases between. In DNA, the CDR3 is TGTGCCAGCAGTCCACGTAGAGATACGCAGTATTTT. Translated: CASSPRRDTQYF.

This clonotype has at least ten counts. The chain combines TRBV28 with TRBJ1-5; possible D gene TRBD1, 5 bases. This CDR3 has 15 residues. In germline, CDR1 is MDHEN, CDR2 SYDVKM. Trimming stripped 6 bases from V and 5 bases from J, with 17 bases between. The CDR3, as DNA: TGTGCCAGCAGATCCGGCAGGGAAGGCCATCAGCCCCAGCATTTT. It is translated as CASRSGREGHQPQHF.

In its sample, this clonotype was seen many times. This chain uses TRBV7-8 with TRBJ2-7; no firm D call. Trimming left V 1 base short and J 2 bases short, with 6 bases between. Germline V gives CDR1 SGHVS, CDR2 FQNEAQ. The CDR3 is made up of 13 amino acids. CDR3 loop: CASSLEVAYEQYF. The CDR3 DNA sequence: TGTGCCAGCAGCTTAGAGGTTGCCTACGAGCAGTACTTC.